A selection of T cell receptor beta chains follows, all from one sample in a study of immune cell composition in non-small cell lung cancer. Data came from immunoSEQ multiplex PCR; TCRdb stores just in-frame clones and leaves some out. The repertoire consists of roughly 9,500 clones, with around 77% occurring once and the leading ten covering roughly 12%. The sequencing sample was made of non-adjacent lung tissue. The receptors originated from a human donor with non-small cell lung cancer. CDR3s include the opening cysteine and the closing phenylalanine or tryptophan. A D gene is named only where the DNA matches it firmly. For some rows the clone size is stated as once, few or many, or as a class when expanded; others skip it.

d_call,v_call,clone_size,j_call,cdr3_nt,cdr3_aa
-,TRBV6-5,-,TRBJ1-3,TGTGCCAGCGGCGAGGGGACCTCTGGAAACACCATATATTTT,CASGEGTSGNTIYF
TRBD1,TRBV6-6,-,TRBJ2-1,TGTGCCAGCAGCCTCAGTCCGTTGACAGGGGCGAATGAGCAGTTCTTC,CASSLSPLTGANEQFF
-,TRBV7-9,-,TRBJ1-2,TGTGCCAGCAGCTTAGAAATGGGTGTGGGCTATGGCTACACCTTC,CASSLEMGVGYGYTF
TRBD2,TRBV7-8,-,TRBJ2-7,TGTGCCAGCAGATGGGGGGGGTCGGCCTACGAGCAGTACTTC,CASRWGGSAYEQYF
-,TRBV10-1,-,TRBJ1-6,TGCGCCAGCAGTAAGAGTCGTTATTCACCCCTCCACTTT,CASSKSRYSPLHF
TRBD1,TRBV5-5,-,TRBJ1-1,TGTGCCAGCAGCCCCTGGACAGGCTTGAACACTGAAGCTTTCTTT,CASSPWTGLNTEAFF
TRBD1,TRBV4-3,-,TRBJ1-2,TGCGCCAGCAGCCAAGATCAGGGGGGAAGGTATGGCTACACCTTC,CASSQDQGGRYGYTF
TRBD1,TRBV7-8,once,TRBJ2-1,TGTGCCAGCACCCCCCCGGTCGGCGCAGGGGGTAAGGGCGAGCAGTTCTTC,CASTPPVGAGGKGEQFF
TRBD2,TRBV10-3,-,TRBJ2-7,TGTGCCATCAGACCTAGCGGAGGTGTCTCCTACGAGCAGTACTTC,CAIRPSGGVSYEQYF
-,TRBV15,few,TRBJ2-7,TGTGCCACCAGCAGAGGTCCCCCGGCCGGCGAGCAGTACTTC,CATSRGPPAGEQYF
TRBD1,TRBV18,once,TRBJ1-5,TGTGCCAGCTCACCCCCGGGACAGGGGGATAAGCCCCAGCATTTT,CASSPPGQGDKPQHF
-,TRBV6-1,few,TRBJ1-1,TGTGCCCACTCTCGGGACGTAGGTTTGACTGAAGCTTTCTTT,CAHSRDVGLTEAFF
TRBD2,TRBV6-1,-,TRBJ2-3,TGTGCCAGCAGTGGGCCGCGGGGGGGCTACGGGACAGATACGCAGTATTTT,CASSGPRGGYGTDTQYF
TRBD2,TRBV7-2,few,TRBJ2-5,TGTGCCAGCAGTCCAGCAGGACTAGCAGGGGAGACCCAGTACTTC,CASSPAGLAGETQYF
TRBD1,TRBV15,-,TRBJ2-3,TGTGCCACCAGCGCGGGGGGACAGGGGGCCGATACGCAGTATTTT,CATSAGGQGADTQYF
TRBD2,TRBV5-5,once,TRBJ2-1,TGTGCCAGCAGCGGAGGACTAGCGGGATCCGAGGAGCAGTTCTTC,CASSGGLAGSEEQFF